The present TCR beta chain was sequenced within a study of T cell repertoires in cytomegalovirus infection. On the study more broadly: Indications of both CMV infection and matching HLA type were provided by public TCR beta signatures.

Study results and caveats: The ex vivo response was dominated by HLA-C-restricted CMV-specific TCR beta clonotypes. Cumulative frequency of public TCR beta families picked out carriers of CMV plus the relevant HLA.

At least ten counts were recorded for this clonotype. Its matching antigen is unknown. MiXCR, applied by TCRdb to the reads, yields one record per CDR3 protein. The top ten clones hold approximately 13% of a sample with about 450,000 distinct CDR3 sequences, roughly a third of them seen once. The CDR3 sequence is 16 residues long. The germline CDR1 and CDR2 sequences are SGHVS and FNYEAQ. Trimming left V 4 bases short and J 0 bases short, with 14 bases between. This TCR was sampled from a human donor in good health (CMV status not recorded). Some clones in this sample may be carry-over from other donors' samples. Sequencing was done on a sample of PBMCs. The chain carries TRBV7-6 and TRBJ2-3; the D is unclear. The CDR3 sequence: CASSYEGTSSTDTQYF. For the CDR3, the DNA is TGTGCCAGCAGCTACGAAGGCACTTCTAGCACAGATACGCAGTATTTT.